The 19 T cell receptor beta chains in this list originate from one sample, sequenced in a study of shared clonotypes between healthy human individuals. Clones were sequenced by immunoSEQ multiplex PCR, and TCRdb holds only the in-frame ones, with some missing. Altogether roughly 2.2 million clones are present, about 92% being singletons, with the ten largest covering 0.35% to 0.45%. Source material: naive CD4+ T cells from PBMCs. The subset here: CD45RA+ positively selected. Source of these receptors: a man between 18 and 35 years old in good health. Some clones in this sample may be carry-over from other donors' samples.

The chain uses TRBV5-6 and TRBJ2-3; D may match TRBD1 or TRBD2 (5 bases each). Trimming pared 4 bases from V and 1 base from J, leaving 16 bases between. The CDR3 runs 16 residues. Germline lookup yields CDR1 SGHDT and CDR2 YYEEEE. This CDR3 is CASSPYDSGGTDTQYF. For the CDR3, the DNA is TGTGCCAGCAGCCCCTACGACAGCGGCGGCACAGATACGCAGTATTTT.

The chain carries TRBV2 and TRBJ2-5; the D gene is possibly TRBD1 (6 bases). CDR3 length equals 15 residues. CDR1 is SNHLY and CDR2 is FYNNEI in the germline V gene. V gave up 7 bases and J gave up 2 bases, with 17 bases separating them. DNA of the CDR3: TGTGCCAGCATGCCTCCCCGGGACAATCAAGAGACCCAGTACTTC. Translated, it gives CASMPPRDNQETQYF.

The V gene is TRBV7-2, the J gene TRBJ1-4; D gene uncertain. This CDR3 is 13 amino acids long. V gave up 6 bases and J gave up 8 bases, with 13 bases separating them. Germline V CDR1 and CDR2: SGHTA, FQGNSA. The CDR3 bases are TGTGCCAGCAGATCTAACCTTCAGGAAAAACTGTTTTTT. Translating gives CASRSNLQEKLFF. Full variable domain (missing parts from reference TRBV7-2 and TRBJ1-4): GAGVSQSPSNKVTEKGKDVELRCDPISGHTALYWYRQSLGQGLEFLIYFQGNSAPDKSGLPSDRFSAERTGGSVSTLTIQRTQQEDSAVYLCASRSNLQEKLFFGSGTQLSVL.

This clone was observed once. The rearrangement joins TRBV7-9 to TRBJ2-7; no clear D. V was trimmed by 3 bases and J by 0 bases, leaving 9 bases between them. The CDR3 totals 14 residues. Germline V gene sequence: CDR1 SEHNR, CDR2 FQNEAQ (reference sequence). The CDR3: CASSFTELSYEQYF. CDR3 nucleotides: TGTGCCAGCAGCTTTACAGAGCTCTCCTACGAGCAGTACTTC.

The chain couples TRBV5-1 to TRBJ2-7; D is possibly TRBD1 (5 bases). The germline CDR1 and CDR2 sequences are SGHRS and YFSETQ. This CDR3 has 13 amino acids. Trimming shortened V by 4 bases and J by 7 bases, and 15 bases separated the two germline ends. The CDR3 bases are TGCGCCAGCAGCCCGGACCCGTCAGGGGAGCAGTACTTC. This encodes CASSPDPSGEQYF.

A single count supports this clone. The chain couples TRBV5-4 to TRBJ2-3; either TRBD1 or TRBD2 may fit D (6 bases each). In germline, CDR1 is SGHNT, CDR2 YYREEE (reference sequence). Trimming stripped 0 bases from V and 2 bases from J, with 13 bases between. The CDR3 totals 16 residues. The CDR3 sequence is CASSLVGGGLTDTQYF. The CDR3 DNA reads TGTGCCAGCAGCTTGGTAGGGGGAGGCCTCACAGATACGCAGTATTTT.

The chain employs TRBV5-1 and TRBJ2-5, with a possible D match to TRBD2 (5 bases). Deletions cut 4 bases from V and 4 bases from J, with 14 bases between. Germline V gene lookup returns CDR1 SGHRS and CDR2 YFSETQ. CDR3 size: 14 residues. The CDR3, as DNA: TGCGCCAGCAGCCGCGGGTCCCACGGAGAGACCCAGTACTTC. Protein sequence: CASSRGSHGETQYF.

CDR3 sequence reads: CASSRQSGTSGPYEQYF. DNA of the CDR3: TGTGCCAGCAGCCGGCAAAGCGGGACTAGCGGACCCTACGAGCAGTACTTC. The chain combines TRBV4-2 with TRBJ2-7; 11 nucleotides agree with TRBD2. J lost 2 bases, V lost 4 bases, and 10 bases had no gene match. This CDR3 contains 17 residues. Germline V gene data show CDR1 as LGHNA and CDR2 as YNFKEQ.

The chain is built from TRBV30 and TRBJ1-1; D not resolved. The CDR3 is made up of 13 amino acids. Trimming cost V 2 bases and J 11 bases, with 18 bases left between them. In germline, CDR1 is GTSNPN, CDR2 SVGIG (reference sequence). The CDR3 region is CAWSSTRAARAFF. The CDR3 nucleotides are TGTGCCTGGAGTTCCACCCGGGCCGCGCGGGCTTTCTTT.

This sequence joins TRBV5-1 and TRBJ2-7, with 9 bases aligning to TRBD2. V was pared by 3 bases and J by 2 bases, with 9 bases of the junction left unmatched. This CDR3 is built from 16 residues. Per the germline V gene, CDR1 is SGHRS and CDR2 is YFSETQ. Written as DNA, the CDR3 is TGCGCCAGCAGCTCCGGGCTCTCTAGCGGGGCCTACGAGCAGTACTTC. It specifies CASSSGLSSGAYEQYF. Filled out from reference TRBV5-1 and TRBJ2-7, the complete variable domain reads KAGVTQTPRYLIKTRGQQVTLSCSPISGHRSVSWYQQTPGQGLQFLFEYFSETQRNKGNFPGRFSGRQFSNSRSEMNVSTLELGDSALYLCASSSGLSSGAYEQYFGPGTRLTVT.

The chain recombines TRBV6-5 with TRBJ2-2; tentative D call: TRBD1 (6 bases). V gave up 2 bases and J gave up 4 bases, with 11 bases separating them. This CDR3 is built from 15 residues. The germline V gene has CDR1 MNHEY and CDR2 SVGAGI. CDR3 DNA: TGTGCCAGCAGTTACCGTACAGGGTCCACCGGGGAGCTGTTTTTT. Translating it yields CASSYRTGSTGELFF.

The chain links TRBV19 to TRBJ1-2; no clear D. CDR3 length: 14 amino acids. Germline CDR1 reads LNHDA; CDR2 reads SQIVND (reference sequence). V lost 7 bases, J lost 2 bases, and 14 bases lay in between. In DNA, the CDR3 is TGTGCCAGTACTGGTAGACCGATCAACTATGGCTACACCTTC. Its protein is CASTGRPINYGYTF. Using reference TRBV19 and TRBJ1-2 for the parts outside the CDR3, the full variable domain is DGGITQSPKYLFRKEGQNVTLSCEQNLNHDAMYWYRQDPGQGLRLIYYSQIVNDFQKGDIAEGYSVSREKKESFPLTVTSAQKNPTAFYLCASTGRPINYGYTFGSGTRLTVV.

This chain uses TRBV5-4 with TRBJ1-1; the match to TRBD1 covers 11 bases. Germline CDR1 is SGHNT and CDR2 is YYREEE (reference sequence). The V and J ends lost 4 bases and 1 base, in that order; junction bases with no gene match: 6. The CDR3 spans 16 residues. The CDR3 region has the DNA TGTGCCAGCAGCCGACGGACAGGGGGCGGGAACACTGAAGCTTTCTTT. It is translated as CASSRRTGGGNTEAFF. Variable domain in full (rest from reference TRBV5-4 and TRBJ1-1): ETGVTQSPTHLIKTRGQQVTLRCSSQSGHNTVSWYQQALGQGPQFIFQYYREEENGRGNFPPRFSGLQFPNYSSELNVNALELDDSALYLCASSRRTGGGNTEAFFGQGTRLTVV.

The gene calls are TRBV20-1 and TRBJ1-1; unclear D gene. CDR1 is DFQATT and CDR2 is SNEGSKA in the germline V gene (reference sequence). The V end was cut by 7 bases, the J end by 11 bases, with 17 bases between. The CDR3 has 11 amino acids. The CDR3 region has the DNA TGCAGTGAGATGTGTGAGGGAGGGGCTTTCTTT. Amino acid sequence: CSEMCEGGAFF.

The chain links TRBV28 to TRBJ1-3; D is perhaps TRBD1 (6 bases). Germline V gene data show CDR1 as MDHEN and CDR2 as SYDVKM. The length of the CDR3 is 16 residues. The V and J ends lost 1 base and 4 bases respectively, with 14 bases between them. For the CDR3, the DNA is TGTGCCAGCAGTTTATTCGGACAGTCGTACGGAAACACCATATATTTT. This translates into CASSLFGQSYGNTIYF.

The CDR3 protein is CASSSEGLPPQNEQFF. The CDR3 DNA reads as TGCGCCAGCAGCTCAGAAGGACTACCTCCGCAAAATGAGCAGTTCTTC. The chain employs TRBV5-1 and TRBJ2-1; D perhaps matches TRBD2 (6 bases). Trimming shortened V by 3 bases and J by 7 bases, and 20 bases separated the two germline ends. Germline CDR1 and CDR2: SGHRS and YFSETQ. CDR3 length: 16 amino acids.

The chain employs TRBV7-2 and TRBJ2-5, with D perhaps matching TRBD2 (5 bases). This CDR3 has 15 residues. The V end was cut by 5 bases, the J end by 4 bases, with 17 bases between. Germline CDR1 and CDR2: SGHTA and FQGNSA. Here the CDR3 reads CASSPSTPRGETQYF. Here the CDR3 DNA reads TGTGCCAGCAGCCCGTCGACCCCCCGGGGAGAGACCCAGTACTTC.

This chain joins TRBV9 and TRBJ1-5, with a possible D match to TRBD1 (5 bases). V was shortened by 3 bases and J by 5 bases, with 9 bases between the two germline ends. The CDR3 runs 13 residues. The germline V gene encodes CDR1 SGDLS and CDR2 YYNGEE. The CDR3 nucleotides read TGTGCCAGCAGCGGGGACGGGGATCAGCCCCAGCATTTT. Its translation is CASSGDGDQPQHF.

This clone was seen a few times. V usage is TRBV5-1 and J usage is TRBJ2-1; D remains unclear. The V end was cut by 1 base, the J end by 6 bases, with 14 bases between. Germline CDR1 reads SGHRS; CDR2 reads YFSETQ. CDR3 size: 15 residues. CDR3 sequence: CASSLLVEGRNEQFF. CDR3 nucleotide sequence: TGCGCCAGCAGCTTGTTGGTGGAAGGGCGCAATGAGCAGTTCTTC.